This TCR beta chain was captured by sequencing in a study of beta chain features in type 1 diabetes (dated 2018 in TCRdb). A note on the overall study: Patients and healthy donors did not differ in mean age, gender distribution, total cell number or subset yield. A total of 90 million to 130 million sorted cells were examined across all samples, and a strong correlation was observed between cell number per subset and RNA yield. In the study, recently diagnosed type 1 diabetes patients and matched healthy donors were compared on the TCRB repertoires of their sorted circulating CD4+ T cell subsets. Regulatory and stem cell-like memory subsets were obtained from only 8 patients and roughly eight healthy donors, while naive and central memory subsets were obtained from all 30 or so donors.

The table lists this clone with a few counts. It has no known antigen specificity. No per-base quality is available; no much larger clone lies one base away. The High Capacity cDNA Reverse Transcription Kit was used to reverse transcribe all of the isolated RNA, meaning that expressed TCRB transcripts were what got sequenced. Deep immunoSEQ sequencing was performed on naive, central memory and regulatory T cell samples, with an average of roughly 3.6 million total reads per sample. After sorted cells were lysed in RLT buffer, RNA was extracted with DNase-treated RNeasy Micro or Mini kits, with the choice depending on cell number. To prevent cross-contamination, every cell subset was processed on its own, while patient and healthy donor samples were processed together. The immunoSEQ multiplex PCR was used to amplify TCRB sequences from cDNA, yielding 87-bp fragments that span the CDR3 region. Sequencing of the amplicons was done on the Illumina HiSeq platform. As for the authors' bioinformatics: Synthetic template baselines were used to correct PCR bias computationally, reads within Hamming distance 2 were collapsed, and singletons that could not be merged were discarded. Reads were aligned against IMGT so that V, D and J genes, CDR3 length and insertions or deletions at six rearrangement sites could be assigned. Clonotype counts were normalized to sorted cell number within each subset before computing true diversity and Gini coefficients with the tcR R package. The overlap coefficient, calculated on TCRB nucleotide sequences, was used to quantify repertoire sharing. Out-of-frame TCRB sequences from naive cells were analyzed as a proxy for the pre-selection repertoire. This is the immuneACCESS table as TCRdb keeps it, with only in-frame sequences that have V and J called. A part of the clones is gone; compared with another copy, unresolved V genes explain less than half, and the rest is unexplained. Clonal size and the V and J genes are those of that table, whereas D and trimming came from the DNA. The sample yields about half a million clones; more than 9.5% were counted once. In total, the top ten clones hold more than 0.045% of the sample.

Each donor gave one peripheral blood draw, around 100 mL on average, collected into heparinised tubes. Using a panel that included CD45RO, CCR7, CD25, CD127, CD95 and CD27, naive, central memory, regulatory and stem cell-like memory CD4+ T cells were sorted on a BD FACSAria II. A purity above 95% was achieved for all sorted populations. PBMCs were separated immediately by Lymphoprep density gradient centrifugation and were stained directly, without being cultured. So that batch effects would be minimized, each experiment stained and sorted samples in pairs, pairing one healthy donor with one patient. The investigation overall reported the following: Fewer insertions and more nucleotide deletions at VDJ recombination sites were observed in patients with type 1 diabetes, implying thymic rearrangement abnormalities. Naive, central memory and regulatory TCRB repertoires appeared more similar among patients than among healthy donors. Because cDNA rather than genomic DNA was sequenced, highly expressing activated cells could have been over-represented, although no difference in activation and CD3 levels was found between groups. PCR might favor shorter templates, but patient and control samples were amplified and corrected together, so any skew would affect both groups equally. Because the HLA sub-analyses included only small numbers of individuals, any influence of HLA type on TCRB rearrangement was left unresolved. A moderate but significant shortening of TCRB CDR3 length was observed in type 1 diabetes patients in all four CD4+ subsets.

For CDR1 and CDR2, the germline V gene lists SGHDN and FVKESK. Trimming removed 1 base from V and 3 bases from J, leaving 15 bases between the germline ends. From cysteine to phenylalanine, the CDR3 is 16 amino acids long. The DNA shown is the 48-base CDR3, in frame from base 1. The source of this sequence is a woman under 30 in good health. Sequencing was performed on naive CD4+ T cells from blood. The meaning of the sample's cell subset or site label: true naive CD4+ T cells. The chain links TRBV14 with TRBJ1-1; the D region possibly corresponds to TRBD1 (5 bases align). The DNA sequence is as follows: TGTGCCAGCAGCCAAGTAGGTGGAGGGGTTGACACTGAAGCTTTCTTT. Its protein product is CASSQVGGGVDTEAFF.